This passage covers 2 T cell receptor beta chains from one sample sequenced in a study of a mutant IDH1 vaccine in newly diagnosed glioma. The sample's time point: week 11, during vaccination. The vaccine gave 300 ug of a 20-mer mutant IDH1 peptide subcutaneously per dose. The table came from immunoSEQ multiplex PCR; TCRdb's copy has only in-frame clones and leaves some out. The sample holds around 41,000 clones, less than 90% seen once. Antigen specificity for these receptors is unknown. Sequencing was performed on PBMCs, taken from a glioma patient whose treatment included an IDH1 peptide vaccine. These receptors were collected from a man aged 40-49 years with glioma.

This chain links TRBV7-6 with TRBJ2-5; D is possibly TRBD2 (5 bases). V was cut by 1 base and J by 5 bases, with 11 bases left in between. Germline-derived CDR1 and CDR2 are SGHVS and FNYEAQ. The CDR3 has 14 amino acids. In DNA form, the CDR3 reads TGTGCCAGCAGCTTAGAGAGGGCGAGGGAGACCCAGTACTTC. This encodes CASSLERARETQYF.

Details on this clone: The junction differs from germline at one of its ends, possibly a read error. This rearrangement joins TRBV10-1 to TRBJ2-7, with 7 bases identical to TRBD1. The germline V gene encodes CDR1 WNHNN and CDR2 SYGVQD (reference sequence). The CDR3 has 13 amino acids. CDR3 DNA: TGCGCCAGCACTGAGACAGGGATGGAGGAGCAGTACTTC. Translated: CASTETGMEEQYF.